This T cell receptor beta chain was captured by sequencing in a study of cytomegalovirus exposure and HLA in healthy donors. General study findings and limits: In all likelihood, a cluster of highly shared sequence variants was a sequencing artifact. At a 0.05 false discovery rate, a later analysis found approximately 17,000 TCR beta sequences to be associated with HLA alleles.

In regard to this clone: Its specificity is unknown.

The PCR employed 60 Vbeta primers together with 13 Jbeta primers. Clones were sequenced by immunoSEQ multiplex PCR, and TCRdb holds only the in-frame ones, with some missing. This table holds 180,000 or so clones, over 65% found once. V shed 5 bases and J shed 2 bases, with 20 bases lying between them. CDR1 and CDR2 from the germline V gene are SGHAT and FQNNGV. The CDR3 loop spans 17 amino acids. This TCR derives from a boy younger than 10 in good health and CMV-seronegative. The V call is TRBV11-2, the J call TRBJ2-3; possible D gene TRBD2, 5 bases. Sequenced input: PBMCs. CDR3 sequence (DNA): TGTGCCAGCAGCGGGCTGGGAGTAAACGTACTCACAGATACGCAGTATTTT. Protein sequence: CASSGLGVNVLTDTQYF. The full variable domain, completed using reference TRBV11-2 and TRBJ2-3, is EAGVAQSPRYKIIEKRQSVAFWCNPISGHATLYWYQQILGQGPKLLIQFQNNGVVDDSQLPKDRFSAERLKGVDSTLKIQPAKLEDSAVYLCASSGLGVNVLTDTQYFGPGTRLTVL.